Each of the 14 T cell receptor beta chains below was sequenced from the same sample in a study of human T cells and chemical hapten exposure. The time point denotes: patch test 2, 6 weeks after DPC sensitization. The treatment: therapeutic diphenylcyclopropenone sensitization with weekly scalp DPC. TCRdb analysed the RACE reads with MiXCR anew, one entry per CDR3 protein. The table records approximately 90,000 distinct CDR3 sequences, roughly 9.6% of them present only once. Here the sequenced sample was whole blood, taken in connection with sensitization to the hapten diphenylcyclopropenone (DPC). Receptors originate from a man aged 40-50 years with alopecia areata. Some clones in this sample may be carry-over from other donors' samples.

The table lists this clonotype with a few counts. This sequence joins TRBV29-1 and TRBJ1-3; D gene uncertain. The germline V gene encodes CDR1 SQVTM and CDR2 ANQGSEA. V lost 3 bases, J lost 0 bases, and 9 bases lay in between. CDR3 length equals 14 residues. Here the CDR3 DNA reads TGCAGCGTTGATGTCGGGAGCTCTGGAAACACCATATATTTT. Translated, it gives CSVDVGSSGNTIYF.

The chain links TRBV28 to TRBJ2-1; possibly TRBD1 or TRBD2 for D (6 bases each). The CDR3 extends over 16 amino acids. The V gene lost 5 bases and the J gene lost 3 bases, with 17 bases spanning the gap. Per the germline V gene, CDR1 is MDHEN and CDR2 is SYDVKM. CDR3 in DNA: TGTGCCAGCAGTACAACCGGGGGCGGGAACTACAATGAGCAGTTCTTC. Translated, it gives CASSTTGGGNYNEQFF. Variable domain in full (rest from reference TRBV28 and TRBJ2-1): DVKVTQSSRYLVKRTGEKVFLECVQDMDHENMFWYRQDPGLGLRLIYFSYDVKMKEKGDIPEGYSVSREKKERFSLILESASTNQTSMYLCASSTTGGGNYNEQFFGPGTRLTVL.

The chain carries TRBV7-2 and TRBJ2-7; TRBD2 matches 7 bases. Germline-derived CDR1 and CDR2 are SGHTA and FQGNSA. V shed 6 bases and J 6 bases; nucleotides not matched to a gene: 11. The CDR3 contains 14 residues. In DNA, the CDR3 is TGTGCCAGCAGTTTCTCGGCGGGAGTGCTCGAGCAGTACTTC. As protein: CASSFSAGVLEQYF.

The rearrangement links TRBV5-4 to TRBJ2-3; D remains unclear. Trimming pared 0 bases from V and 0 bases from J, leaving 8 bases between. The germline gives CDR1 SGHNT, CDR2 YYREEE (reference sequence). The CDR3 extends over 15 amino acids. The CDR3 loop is CASSLDQLSTDTQYF. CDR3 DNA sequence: TGTGCCAGCAGCTTGGATCAGTTAAGCACAGATACGCAGTATTTT.

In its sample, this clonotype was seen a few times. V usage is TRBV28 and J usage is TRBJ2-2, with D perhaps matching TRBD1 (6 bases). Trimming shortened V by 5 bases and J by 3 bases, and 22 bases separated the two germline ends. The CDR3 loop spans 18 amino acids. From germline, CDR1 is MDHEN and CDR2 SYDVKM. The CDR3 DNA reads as TGTGCCAGCAGTAGCGCCCGGACAGCCTCCCGAGACACCGGGGAGCTGTTTTTT. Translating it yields CASSSARTASRDTGELFF.

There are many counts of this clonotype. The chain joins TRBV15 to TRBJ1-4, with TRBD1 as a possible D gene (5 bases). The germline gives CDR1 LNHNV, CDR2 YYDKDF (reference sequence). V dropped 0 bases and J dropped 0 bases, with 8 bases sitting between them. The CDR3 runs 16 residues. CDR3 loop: CATSRDGGATNEKLFF. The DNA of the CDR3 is TGTGCCACCAGCAGAGATGGAGGGGCAACTAATGAAAAACTGTTTTTT.

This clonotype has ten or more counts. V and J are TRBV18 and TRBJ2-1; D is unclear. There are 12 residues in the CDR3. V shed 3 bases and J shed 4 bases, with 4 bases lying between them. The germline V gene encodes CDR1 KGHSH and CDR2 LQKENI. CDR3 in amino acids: CASSPGYNEQFF. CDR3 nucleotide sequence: TGTGCCAGCTCACCGGGTTACAATGAGCAGTTCTTC.

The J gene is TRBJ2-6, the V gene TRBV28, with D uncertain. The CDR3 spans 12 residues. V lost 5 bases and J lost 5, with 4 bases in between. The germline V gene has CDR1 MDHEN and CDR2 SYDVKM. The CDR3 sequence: CASSLRANVLTF. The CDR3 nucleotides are TGTGCCAGCAGTCTTAGGGCCAACGTCCTGACTTTC. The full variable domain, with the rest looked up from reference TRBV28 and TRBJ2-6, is DVKVTQSSRYLVKRTGEKVFLECVQDMDHENMFWYRQDPGLGLRLIYFSYDVKMKEKGDIPEGYSVSREKKERFSLILESASTNQTSMYLCASSLRANVLTFGAGSRLTVL.

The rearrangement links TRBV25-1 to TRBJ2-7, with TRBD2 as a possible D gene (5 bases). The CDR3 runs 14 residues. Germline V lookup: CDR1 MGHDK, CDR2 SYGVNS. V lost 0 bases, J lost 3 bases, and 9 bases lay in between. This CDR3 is CASSEYSGYYEQYF. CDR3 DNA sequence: TGTGCCAGCAGTGAATACAGCGGTTACTACGAGCAGTACTTC.

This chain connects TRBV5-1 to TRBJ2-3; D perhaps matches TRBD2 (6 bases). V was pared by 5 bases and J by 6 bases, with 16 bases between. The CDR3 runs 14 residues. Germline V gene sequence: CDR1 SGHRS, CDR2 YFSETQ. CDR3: CASRRVGGEDTQYF. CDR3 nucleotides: TGCGCCAGCAGGAGGGTCGGCGGGGAGGATACGCAGTATTTT. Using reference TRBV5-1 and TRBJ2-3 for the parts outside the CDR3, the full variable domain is KAGVTQTPRYLIKTRGQQVTLSCSPISGHRSVSWYQQTPGQGLQFLFEYFSETQRNKGNFPGRFSGRQFSNSRSEMNVSTLELGDSALYLCASRRVGGEDTQYFGPGTRLTVL.

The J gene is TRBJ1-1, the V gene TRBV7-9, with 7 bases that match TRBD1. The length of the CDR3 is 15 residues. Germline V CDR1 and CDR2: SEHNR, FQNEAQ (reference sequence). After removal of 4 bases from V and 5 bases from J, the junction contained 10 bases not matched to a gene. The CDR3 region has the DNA TGTGCCAGCAGCTCCGTAACAGGGGTTGGGACTGAAGCTTTCTTT. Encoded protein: CASSSVTGVGTEAFF. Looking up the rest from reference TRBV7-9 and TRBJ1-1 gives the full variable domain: DTGVSQNPRHKITKRGQNVTFRCDPISEHNRLYWYRQTLGQGPEFLTYFQNEAQLEKSRLLSDRFSAERPKGSFSTLEIQRTEQGDSAMYLCASSSVTGVGTEAFFGQGTRLTVV.

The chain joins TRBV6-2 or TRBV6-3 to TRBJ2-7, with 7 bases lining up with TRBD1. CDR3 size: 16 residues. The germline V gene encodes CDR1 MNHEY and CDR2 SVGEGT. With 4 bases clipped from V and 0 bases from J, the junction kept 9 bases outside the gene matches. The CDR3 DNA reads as TGTGCCAGCAGTTTAAGCAGGGGGTACCTCTCCTACGAGCAGTACTTC. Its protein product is CASSLSRGYLSYEQYF.

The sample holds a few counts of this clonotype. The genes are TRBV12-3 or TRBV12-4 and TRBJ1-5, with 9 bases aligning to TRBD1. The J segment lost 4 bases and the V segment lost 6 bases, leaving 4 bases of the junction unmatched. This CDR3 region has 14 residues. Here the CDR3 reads CASSRGQGNQPQHF. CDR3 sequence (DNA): TGTGCCAGCAGCAGGGGACAGGGAAATCAGCCCCAGCATTTT.

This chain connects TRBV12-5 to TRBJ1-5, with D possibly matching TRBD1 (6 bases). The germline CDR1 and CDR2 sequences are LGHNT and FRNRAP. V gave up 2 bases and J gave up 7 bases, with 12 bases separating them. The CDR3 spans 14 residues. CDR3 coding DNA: TGTGCTAGTGGTTTGACAGGGACGAACCAGCCCCAGCATTTT. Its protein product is CASGLTGTNQPQHF. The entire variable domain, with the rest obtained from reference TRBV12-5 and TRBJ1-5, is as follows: DARVTQTPRHKVTEMGQEVTMRCQPILGHNTVFWYRQTMMQGLELLAYFRNRAPLDDSGMPKDRFSAEMPDATLATLKIQPSEPRDSAVYFCASGLTGTNQPQHFGDGTRLSIL.